Below, 25 T cell receptor beta chains from the same sample are listed, as sequenced in a study of shared clonotypes between healthy human individuals (dated by TCRdb to the early 2020s). The library was generated by the immunoSEQ multiplex PCR assay. This is the immuneACCESS table as TCRdb keeps it, with only in-frame sequences that have V and J called. A part of the clones is gone; compared with another copy, unresolved V genes explain less than half, and the rest is unexplained. The sample table shows hundreds of thousands of clones, and roughly 77% are seen once. The ten biggest clones cover around 14% of the sample. Specimen: PBMCs. The receptor source for this set is a woman aged 40 to 55 in good health. Some clones in this sample may be carry-over from other donors' samples.

The chain is built from TRBV7-2 and TRBJ2-5; 8 positions agree with TRBD2. Trimming took 3 bases from V and 1 from J; bases not matched to a gene: 7. This CDR3 has 16 residues. The germline gives CDR1 SGHTA, CDR2 FQGNSA. The CDR3 spells CASSFSATSGQETQYF. In DNA, the CDR3 is TGTGCCAGCAGCTTTTCGGCCACTAGCGGCCAAGAGACCCAGTACTTC.

The sample holds a few counts of this clone. The chain combines TRBV30 with TRBJ1-1; no clear D. CDR3 length equals 13 residues. Trimming shortened V by 1 base and J by 6 bases, and 12 bases separated the two germline ends. Germline CDR1 reads GTSNPN; CDR2 reads SVGIG (reference sequence). This CDR3 reads CAWSARGSAEAFF. The CDR3 bases are TGTGCCTGGAGTGCTCGAGGTTCCGCTGAAGCTTTCTTT. The variable domain in full, with the rest retrieved from reference TRBV30 and TRBJ1-1, is SQTIHQWPATLVQPVGSPLSLECTVEGTSNPNLYWYRQAAGRGLQLLFYSVGIGQISSEVPQNLSASRPQDRQFILSSKKLLLSDSGFYLCAWSARGSAEAFFGQGTRLTVV.

The V call is TRBV5-1, the J call TRBJ2-7; D not certain. The CDR3 has 14 amino acids. The V gene lost 4 bases and the J gene lost 0 bases, with 11 bases spanning the gap. Germline V gene sequence: CDR1 SGHRS, CDR2 YFSETQ. The CDR3 DNA is TGCGCCAGCAGCCCTCGGACGGACTCCTACGAGCAGTACTTC. Translation: CASSPRTDSYEQYF. The whole variable domain, filled in from reference TRBV5-1 and TRBJ2-7, reads KAGVTQTPRYLIKTRGQQVTLSCSPISGHRSVSWYQQTPGQGLQFLFEYFSETQRNKGNFPGRFSGRQFSNSRSEMNVSTLELGDSALYLCASSPRTDSYEQYFGPGTRLTVT.

Comments on this clone: At the DNA level, this CDR3 is encoded by other sequences in the same sample as well. The chain's CDR3 is CASSPRQGANNEQFF. The DNA of the CDR3 is TGTGCCAGCTCACCGAGACAGGGGGCGAACAATGAGCAGTTCTTC. The rearrangement joins TRBV18 to TRBJ2-1; 10 bases line up with TRBD1. J lost 5 bases, V lost 3 bases, and 4 bases had no gene match. Germline CDR1 is KGHSH and CDR2 is LQKENI. The length of the CDR3 is 15 residues. The full variable domain, rest sourced from reference TRBV18 and TRBJ2-1, is NAGVMQNPRHLVRRRGQEARLRCSPMKGHSHVYWYRQLPEEGLKFMVYLQKENIIDESGMPKERFSAEFPKEGPSILRIQQVVRGDSAAYFCASSPRQGANNEQFFGPGTRLTVL.

The rearrangement uses TRBV4-3 and TRBJ2-2; TRBD2 matches at 10 bases. CDR1 is LGHNA and CDR2 is YSLEER in the germline V gene. After removal of 5 bases from V and 7 bases from J, the junction contained 7 bases not matched to a gene. The CDR3 sequence is 15 residues long. The CDR3 protein is CASSLSGRAGGELFF. The CDR3 bases are TGCGCCAGCAGCTTAAGCGGGAGGGCCGGCGGGGAGCTGTTTTTT.

The V gene is TRBV21-1, the J gene TRBJ1-2; the D call TRBD1 from the table was never checked on the DNA. TRBV21-1 is a recognized pseudogene. CDR3 size: 15 residues. The DNA of the CDR3 is TGTGCCATCGGGACAGGGGTACTAGGTAACTATGGCTACACCTTC. Protein sequence: CAIGTGVLGNYGYTF.

The V call is TRBV18, the J call TRBJ2-7; D may be TRBD1 (5 bases). Per the germline V gene, CDR1 is KGHSH and CDR2 is LQKENI. There are 15 residues in the CDR3. V lost 2 bases, J lost 6 bases, and 17 bases lay in between. CDR3 loop: CASSPNEARASEQYF. The DNA for the CDR3 is TGTGCCAGCTCACCAAATGAGGCCAGGGCTAGCGAGCAGTACTTC.

V gene TRBV6-1 combines with J gene TRBJ1-1; D possibly corresponds to TRBD1 (5 bases). Germline CDR1 and CDR2: MNHNS and SASEGT. Trimming stripped 5 bases from V and 1 base from J, with 11 bases between. The CDR3 runs 14 residues. CDR3 protein: CASSSWGWNTEAFF. Written as DNA, the CDR3 is TGTGCCAGCAGTTCCTGGGGCTGGAACACTGAAGCTTTCTTT.

The V and J genes are TRBV18 and TRBJ2-7, with 7 positions matching TRBD2. With V trimmed by 3 bases and J by 2 bases, 7 bases remained unmatched. Germline values: CDR1 KGHSH, CDR2 LQKENI. CDR3 size: 15 residues. The CDR3 DNA reads TGTGCCAGCTCACCGGGTGCCGGACTAGCCTACGAGCAGTACTTC. This sequence encodes CASSPGAGLAYEQYF.

The chain recombines TRBV11-1 with TRBJ2-3; D remains unclear. With 3 bases removed from V and 0 bases from J, the gap between germline ends came to 13 bases. The CDR3 spans 16 residues. The germline V gene encodes CDR1 SGHAT and CDR2 FQDESV (reference sequence). CDR3 sequence (DNA): TGTGCCAGCAGCTTCGGTGGAGCCCGAAGCACAGATACGCAGTATTTT. Translation: CASSFGGARSTDTQYF. Full variable domain (rest looked up from reference TRBV11-1 and TRBJ2-3): EAEVAQSPRYKITEKSQAVAFWCDPISGHATLYWYRQILGQGPELLVQFQDESVVDDSQLPKDRFSAERLKGVDSTLKIQPAELGDSAMYLCASSFGGARSTDTQYFGPGTRLTVL.

Of note for this clone: A much larger clone differs from this one at a single base, so this may be a read error. The chain joins TRBV6-5 to TRBJ2-3; D is ambiguous. Trimming took 6 bases from V and 0 from J, leaving 4 bases between them. Per germline, CDR1 MNHEY and CDR2 SVGAGI. CDR3 size: 12 residues. CDR3: CASSESTDTQYF. The DNA for the CDR3 is TGTGCCAGCAGCGAGAGCACAGATACGCAGTATTTT.

CDR3 DNA: TGTGCCAGCAGCCAAGAGCGGGCCGGGCACTACGAGCAGTACTTC. It translates to CASSQERAGHYEQYF. This chain uses TRBV4-2 with TRBJ2-7; perhaps TRBD2 as D (5 bases). In germline, CDR1 is LGHNA, CDR2 YNFKEQ. This CDR3 region has 15 residues. V dropped 0 bases and J dropped 3 bases, with 12 bases sitting between them.

To note about this clone: This same CDR3 is encoded by further DNA sequences in the sample. The J gene is TRBJ2-3, the V gene TRBV9; 11 nucleotides match TRBD2. CDR1 and CDR2 (germline): SGDLS, YYNGEE. This CDR3 spans 15 amino acids. Trimming at V came to 3 bases and at J to 2 bases, leaving 2 bases not matched to a gene. CDR3 nucleotide sequence: TGTGCCAGCAGCGGACTAGCGGGGACCACAGATACGCAGTATTTT. Protein sequence: CASSGLAGTTDTQYF.

The chain carries TRBV11-2 and TRBJ2-7; TRBD1 aligns across 9 bases. Germline V lookup: CDR1 SGHAT, CDR2 FQNNGV. There are 16 residues in the CDR3. Germline trimming cut 5 bases from V and 0 bases from J; bases unmatched to any gene: 8. As DNA, the CDR3 is TGTGCCAGCAGCATGACAGGGGGTGCCAGCTCCTACGAGCAGTACTTC. This encodes CASSMTGGASSYEQYF.

This clone occurred once. Within the sample, other DNA sequences also encode this same CDR3. V usage is TRBV18 and J usage is TRBJ2-7; D unclear. CDR1 and CDR2 from the germline V gene are KGHSH and LQKENI. The V gene lost 0 bases and the J gene lost 4 bases, with 7 bases spanning the gap. The CDR3 spans 13 residues. The CDR3 region is CASSPPTGYEQYF. CDR3 DNA sequence: TGTGCCAGCTCACCACCAACTGGTTACGAGCAGTACTTC. Full variable domain (rest looked up from reference TRBV18 and TRBJ2-7): NAGVMQNPRHLVRRRGQEARLRCSPMKGHSHVYWYRQLPEEGLKFMVYLQKENIIDESGMPKERFSAEFPKEGPSILRIQQVVRGDSAAYFCASSPPTGYEQYFGPGTRLTVT.

The chain has TRBV2 and TRBJ2-3; 10 positions agree with TRBD2. The germline V gene encodes CDR1 SNHLY and CDR2 FYNNEI. The CDR3 covers 14 residues. With 9 bases clipped from V and 0 bases from J, the junction kept 3 bases outside the gene matches. The CDR3 DNA reads as TGTGCCAGTCTAGCGGGAGTTAGCACAGATACGCAGTATTTT. The encoded protein is CASLAGVSTDTQYF.

The table lists this clone with many counts. The rearrangement uses TRBV30 and TRBJ1-2; maybe TRBD1 (5 bases). V was cut by 2 bases and J by 6 bases, with 16 bases left in between. The germline gives CDR1 GTSNPN, CDR2 SVGIG (reference sequence). The CDR3 runs 14 residues. CDR3 sequence: CAWSTLRQGHGYTF. The CDR3 bases are TGTGCCTGGAGTACCCTGCGGCAGGGCCATGGCTACACCTTC.

The chain links TRBV4-1 to TRBJ2-2; 14 bases align to TRBD2. Germline-derived CDR1 and CDR2 are MGHRA and YSYEKL. This CDR3 is 18 amino acids long. The ends lost 0 bases at V and 6 bases at J; junction bases unmatched: 6. Written as DNA, the CDR3 is TGCGCCAGCAGCCAAGATGAGACTAGCGGGAGGGGCGCCGGGGAGCTGTTTTTT. Its protein product is CASSQDETSGRGAGELFF.

The chain carries TRBV28 and TRBJ2-5, with 8 bases aligning to TRBD1. V was clipped by 5 bases and J by 14 bases; unmatched bases: 10. This CDR3 is 12 amino acids long. The germline V gene has CDR1 MDHEN and CDR2 SYDVKM. The CDR3 DNA sequence: TGTGCCAGCAGTCCAGGGGGCAGCTTCGTCTACTTC. Amino acid sequence: CASSPGGSFVYF.

In its sample, this clone was seen once. The gene calls are TRBV5-1 and TRBJ2-5, with 13 positions matching TRBD2. This CDR3 spans 18 amino acids. Germline CDR1 and CDR2: SGHRS and YFSETQ. Trimming took 2 bases from V and 4 from J; bases not matched to a gene: 11. The CDR3 DNA reads as TGCGCCAGCAGCTTTGGGCAACTAGCGGGAGGGCCGGGAGAGACCCAGTACTTC. This sequence encodes CASSFGQLAGGPGETQYF.

This clone has just a few counts. The V call is TRBV4-3, the J call TRBJ1-1; D gene unclear. In germline, CDR1 is LGHNA, CDR2 YSLEER. The CDR3 length is 14 residues. V dropped 4 bases and J dropped 1 base, with 10 bases sitting between them. The chain's CDR3 is CASSRRAGNTEAFF. The CDR3 nucleotides read TGCGCCAGCAGCCGAAGGGCAGGGAACACTGAAGCTTTCTTT.

The V gene is TRBV7-9, the J gene TRBJ2-1, with TRBD2 matching over 9 bases. V shed 1 base and J 9 bases; nucleotides not matched to a gene: 7. There are 15 residues in the CDR3. CDR1 is SEHNR and CDR2 is FQNEAQ in the germline V gene (reference sequence). The CDR3 is CASSLEGGRASEQFF. The CDR3 DNA is TGTGCCAGCAGCTTAGAGGGCGGGAGGGCCAGTGAGCAGTTCTTC.

The chain has TRBV14 and TRBJ2-1; possible D gene TRBD1, 6 bases. Germline values: CDR1 SGHDN, CDR2 FVKESK. Trimming pared 5 bases from V and 2 bases from J, leaving 13 bases between. The CDR3 loop spans 15 amino acids. The DNA of the CDR3 is TGTGCCAGCAGCGCCATCAGGGGACCCTACAATGAGCAGTTCTTC. The encoded protein is CASSAIRGPYNEQFF.

The chain has TRBV10-1 and TRBJ1-1; D gene ambiguous. The V and J ends lost 6 bases and 3 bases respectively, with 11 bases between them. Germline V lookup: CDR1 WNHNN, CDR2 SYGVQD (reference sequence). The CDR3 has 13 residues. The DNA of the CDR3 is TGCGCCAGCAGCACAGACCCTGACACTGAAGCTTTCTTT. Amino acid sequence: CASSTDPDTEAFF.

This chain uses TRBV12-5 with TRBJ1-1; D gene unclear. This CDR3 spans 13 amino acids. Germline V gene data show CDR1 as LGHNT and CDR2 as FRNRAP. V lost 0 bases and J 5 bases, leaving 7 bases between the germline ends. This CDR3 is CASGLVEGTEAFF. CDR3 bases: TGTGCTAGTGGTTTGGTAGAAGGAACTGAAGCTTTCTTT.